This T cell receptor beta chain was captured in a study of blood T cell repertoires in COVID-19. Study in general: Sites across the United States, Italy and Spain contributed samples from acute and convalescent COVID-19. PBMCs, B-cell-depleted T cells, or T cells provided the cDNA or gDNA that made up the material.

The CDR3 runs to 11 residues. CDR1 and CDR2 (germline): SEHNR, FQNEAQ (reference sequence). V gave up 4 bases and J gave up 11 bases, with 9 bases separating them. Authors' data handling: Amplified reference gene primers provided the basis for estimating nucleated cell counts. The table came from immunoSEQ multiplex PCR; TCRdb's copy has only in-frame clones and leaves some out. That table furnishes V, J and clone size, whereas the DNA furnished D and trimming. The repertoire holds more than 50,000 clones, 82% seen once, with 10% to 15% in the top ten. Sequencing was performed on peripheral blood. This TCR came from a human donor in a cohort sampled during active COVID-19. The V and J genes are TRBV7-9 and TRBJ1-3, with a tentative D call TRBD1 (5 bases). The DNA of the CDR3 is TGTGCCAGCAGCTCTCAGGGCCCCATATATTTT. It yields the protein CASSSQGPIYF.